Shown below are 18 T cell receptor beta chains from a single sample sequenced in a study of cytomegalovirus exposure and HLA in healthy donors. The study ran its PCR with 60 Vbeta and 13 Jbeta primers. TCRdb's table, derived via immunoSEQ multiplex PCR, lists solely in-frame clones and lacks some. The sample has under 150,000 clones, over 75% seen once. Specimen: PBMCs. These receptors originate from a woman aged 40 to 55 in good health and CMV-seropositive.

The CDR3 DNA reads as TGTGCCAGCTCATGGACAGAGAACACTGAAGCTTTCTTT. Its protein is CASSWTENTEAFF. The chain joins TRBV18 to TRBJ1-1; a weak D match, TRBD1 (6 bases). The CDR3 is made up of 13 amino acids. The V end lost 5 bases, the J end lost 1 base, and 8 bases lay between the germline ends. Germline CDR1 reads KGHSH; CDR2 reads LQKENI.

This clone occurred once. This rearrangement joins TRBV25-1 to TRBJ2-7; no clear D gene. The germline V gene has CDR1 MGHDK and CDR2 SYGVNS. This CDR3 has 14 amino acids. Trimming stripped 6 bases from V and 3 bases from J, with 15 bases between. In DNA, the CDR3 is TGTGCCAGCAGAGATGCACAAGTGAACTACGAGCAGTACTTC. It codes for CASRDAQVNYEQYF.

About this clone itself: Other DNA sequences of this sample code for an identical CDR3. This rearrangement joins TRBV5-1 to TRBJ2-5; D is undetermined. The germline V gene encodes CDR1 SGHRS and CDR2 YFSETQ. The CDR3 length is 14 residues. Trimming removed 1 base from V and 2 bases from J, with 9 bases in between. CDR3 amino acids: CASSLSSGQETQYF. The DNA for the CDR3 is TGCGCCAGCAGCTTGTCTTCAGGTCAAGAGACCCAGTACTTC.

This clone came up once. The V gene is TRBV2, the J gene TRBJ2-2, with 10 bases fitting TRBD1. V trimming: 6 bases; J trimming: 6 bases; junction bases outside the gene matches: 7. The germline V gene encodes CDR1 SNHLY and CDR2 FYNNEI. CDR3 length: 15 amino acids. This CDR3 is CASRAGTGDPGELFF. CDR3 nucleotide sequence: TGTGCCAGCAGGGCCGGGACAGGGGACCCCGGGGAGCTGTTTTTT.

A few counts support this clone. Sequence at one end of the junction differs from germline and may be a read error. V is TRBV7-7 and J is TRBJ2-1; tentative D call: TRBD2 (5 bases). Germline CDR1 reads SSHAT; CDR2 reads FNYEAQ (reference sequence). The CDR3 covers 15 residues. CDR3 protein: CASSLGRASYNEQFF. The CDR3, as DNA: TGTGCTAGCAGCTTAGGGCGGGCTTCCTACAATGAGCAGTTCTTC.

The CDR3 bases are TGTGCCAGCAGCTTTCACGGAGGCACAGATACGCAGTATTTT. This encodes CASSFHGGTDTQYF. This sequence joins TRBV7-8 and TRBJ2-3; D ambiguous. The CDR3 loop spans 14 amino acids. Trimming stripped 3 bases from V and 1 base from J, with 8 bases between. Germline CDR1 reads SGHVS; CDR2 reads FQNEAQ.

The V and J genes are TRBV9 and TRBJ2-3, with 11 bases that match TRBD1. The CDR3 has 19 amino acids. Germline CDR1 reads SGDLS; CDR2 reads YYNGEE. The junction had 10 bases not matched to a gene; V was cut back by 1 base and J by 0 bases. CDR3: CASSVRTGGFLTSTDTQYF. The CDR3 bases are TGTGCCAGCAGCGTACGGACAGGGGGCTTCTTGACCAGCACAGATACGCAGTATTTT. Full variable domain (missing parts from reference TRBV9 and TRBJ2-3): DSGVTQTPKHLITATGQRVTLRCSPRSGDLSVYWYQQSLDQGLQFLIQYYNGEERAKGNILERFSAQQFPDLHSELNLSSLELGDSALYFCASSVRTGGFLTSTDTQYFGPGTRLTVL.

This chain uses TRBV5-4 with TRBJ2-3; 7 bases agree with TRBD2. Germline V gene data show CDR1 as SGHNT and CDR2 as YYREEE (reference sequence). J was trimmed by 4 bases and V by 4 bases; bases with no gene match: 9. The length of the CDR3 is 15 residues. This CDR3 reads CASSPSGGSADTQYF. Written as DNA, the CDR3 is TGTGCCAGCAGCCCAAGCGGCGGGAGTGCAGATACGCAGTATTTT.

This clone was seen more than once but under ten times. The chain recombines TRBV6-5 with TRBJ1-1; TRBD1 aligns across 8 bases. Trimming removed 6 bases from V and 5 bases from J; junction bases left unmatched: 11. Per the germline V gene, CDR1 is MNHEY and CDR2 is SVGAGI. The CDR3 covers 15 residues. The CDR3 nucleotides are TGTGCCAGCAGGGCTCACGGACAGGGAGGGACTGAAGCTTTCTTT. Translating it yields CASRAHGQGGTEAFF.

The chain has TRBV30 and TRBJ1-6; TRBD1 agrees at 8 bases. CDR3 length: 15 amino acids. V lost 3 bases and J lost 0; bases outside the gene matches: 1. Per germline, CDR1 GTSNPN and CDR2 SVGIG (reference sequence). CDR3 sequence: CAWRTGGSYNSPLHF. CDR3 in DNA: TGTGCCTGGAGAACAGGGGGCTCCTATAATTCACCCCTCCACTTT. The full variable domain, completed using reference TRBV30 and TRBJ1-6, is SQTIHQWPATLVQPVGSPLSLECTVEGTSNPNLYWYRQAAGRGLQLLFYSVGIGQISSEVPQNLSASRPQDRQFILSSKKLLLSDSGFYLCAWRTGGSYNSPLHFGNGTRLTVT.

The gene calls are TRBV5-6 and TRBJ1-1; D unresolved. The CDR3 spans 13 residues. Trimming pared 2 bases from V and 1 base from J, leaving 6 bases between. The germline gives CDR1 SGHDT, CDR2 YYEEEE. The CDR3 DNA sequence: TGTGCCAGCAGCTTTACAGCGAACACTGAAGCTTTCTTT. It yields the protein CASSFTANTEAFF.

The J gene is TRBJ2-1, the V gene TRBV9, with TRBD1 as a possible D gene (6 bases). Germline assignment: CDR1 SGDLS and CDR2 YYNGEE. The CDR3 has 17 amino acids. Trimming stripped 4 bases from V and 4 bases from J, with 21 bases between. CDR3 DNA: TGTGCCAGCAGCCCCAAAACCCAGGGGCGAAAATACAATGAGCAGTTCTTC. Encoded protein: CASSPKTQGRKYNEQFF.

The rearrangement uses TRBV15 and TRBJ1-2; D is undetermined. This CDR3 has 13 residues. V was shortened by 0 bases and J by 5 bases, with 7 bases between the two germline ends. The germline V gene has CDR1 LNHNV and CDR2 YYDKDF (reference sequence). The CDR3 is CATSRDGGYGYTF. In nucleotides, the CDR3 is TGTGCCACCAGCAGAGATGGAGGATATGGCTACACCTTC.

The chain has TRBV6-6 and TRBJ1-4, with a weak D call TRBD1 (6 bases). Germline-derived CDR1 and CDR2 are MNHNY and SVGAGI (reference sequence). Trimming left V 4 bases short and J 7 bases short, with 10 bases between. This CDR3 is 13 amino acids long. The CDR3 sequence: CASSLQGTEKLFF. The CDR3 region has the DNA TGTGCCAGCAGTTTACAGGGTACTGAAAAACTGTTTTTT.

The chain carries TRBV5-6 and TRBJ2-7; D gene unclear. CDR1 SGHDT and CDR2 YYEEEE come from the germline V gene. The length of the CDR3 is 12 residues. Trimming removed 5 bases from V and 4 bases from J, with 10 bases in between. CDR3 sequence: CASSYNRYEQYF. The CDR3 DNA is TGTGCCAGCAGTTACAACAGATACGAGCAGTACTTC.

The rearrangement uses TRBV6-6 and TRBJ2-3, with TRBD1 matching 8 bases. In germline, CDR1 is MNHNY, CDR2 SVGAGI (reference sequence). V dropped 5 bases and J dropped 9; count of bases not matched to a gene: 13. The CDR3 sequence is 15 residues long. The CDR3 nucleotides read TGTGCCAGCAGTCCCCAACGCAGGGGGCACAAGACGCAGTATTTT. Amino acids: CASSPQRRGHKTQYF.

The rearrangement joins TRBV6-1 to TRBJ2-4, with D possibly matching TRBD1 (6 bases). Germline assignment: CDR1 MNHNS and CDR2 SASEGT. Trimming took off 0 bases at V and 2 bases at J, with 11 bases between the two ends. This CDR3 is built from 16 residues. The CDR3 loop is CASSEALTGSKNIQYF. CDR3 DNA sequence: TGTGCCAGCAGTGAAGCGCTTACAGGGTCCAAAAACATTCAGTACTTC.

The chain links TRBV28 to TRBJ2-3; D uncertain. CDR1 MDHEN and CDR2 SYDVKM come from the germline V gene. The CDR3 is 12 amino acids. V was trimmed by 6 bases and J by 0 bases, leaving 4 bases between them. CDR3 protein: CASRASTDTQYF. The CDR3 nucleotides are TGTGCCAGCAGAGCCAGCACAGATACGCAGTATTTT.